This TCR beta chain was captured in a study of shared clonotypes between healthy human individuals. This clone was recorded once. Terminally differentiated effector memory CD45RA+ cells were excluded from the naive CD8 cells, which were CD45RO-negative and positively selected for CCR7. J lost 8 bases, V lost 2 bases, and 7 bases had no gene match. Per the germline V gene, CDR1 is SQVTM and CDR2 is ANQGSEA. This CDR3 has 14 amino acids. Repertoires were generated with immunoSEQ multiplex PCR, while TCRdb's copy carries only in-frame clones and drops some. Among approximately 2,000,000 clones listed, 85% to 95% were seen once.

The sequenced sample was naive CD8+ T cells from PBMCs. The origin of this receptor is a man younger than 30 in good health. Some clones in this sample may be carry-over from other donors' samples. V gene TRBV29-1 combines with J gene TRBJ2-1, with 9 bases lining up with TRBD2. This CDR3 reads CSVESGGRADEQFF. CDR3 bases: TGCAGCGTTGAAAGTGGCGGGAGGGCCGATGAGCAGTTCTTC.